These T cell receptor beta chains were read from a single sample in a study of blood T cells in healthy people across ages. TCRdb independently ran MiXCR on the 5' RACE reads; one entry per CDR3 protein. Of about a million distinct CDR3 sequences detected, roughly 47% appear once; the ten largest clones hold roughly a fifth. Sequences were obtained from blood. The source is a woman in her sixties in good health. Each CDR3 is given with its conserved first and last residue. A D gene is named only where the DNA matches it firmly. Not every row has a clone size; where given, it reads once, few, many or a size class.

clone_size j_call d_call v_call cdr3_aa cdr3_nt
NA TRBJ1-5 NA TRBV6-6 CASSYGRNNQPQHF TGTGCCAGCAGCTACGGAAGGAACAATCAGCCCCAGCATTTT
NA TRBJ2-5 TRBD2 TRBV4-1 CASSSRAGGTTKETQYF TGCGCCAGCAGCTCCAGGGCGGGAGGCACCACTAAAGAGACCCAGTACTTC
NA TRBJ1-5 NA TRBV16 CASSQSFQPQHF TGTGCCAGCAGCCAATCGTTTCAGCCCCAGCATTTT
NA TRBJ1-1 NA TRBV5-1 CASSLGDRWSRGTEAFF TGCGCCAGCAGCCTGGGGGACCGCTGGTCAAGGGGCACTGAAGCTTTCTTT
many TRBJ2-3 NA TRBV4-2 CASSQGGPMDTDTQYF TGTGCCAGCAGCCAAGGAGGGCCAATGGATACAGATACGCAGTATTTT
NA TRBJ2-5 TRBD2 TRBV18 CASSFTGGIQETQYF TGTGCCAGCTCGTTCACCGGGGGGATACAAGAGACCCAGTACTTC
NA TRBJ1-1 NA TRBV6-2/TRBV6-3 CASSYSYGTEAFF TGTGCCAGCAGTTACTCATACGGGACTGAAGCTTTCTTT
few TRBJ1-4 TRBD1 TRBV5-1 CASGRDRENEKLFF TGCGCCAGCGGACGGGACAGGGAAAATGAAAAACTGTTTTTT
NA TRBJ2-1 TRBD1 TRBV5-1 CASSPRDRGPEGSYNEQFF TGCGCCAGCAGCCCACGGGACAGGGGTCCGGAGGGCTCCTACAATGAGCAGTTCTTC
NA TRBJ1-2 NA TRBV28 CASTLGEGYTF TGTGCCAGCACCCTTGGGGAGGGCTACACCTTC
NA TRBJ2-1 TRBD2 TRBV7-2 CASSLAVAGVYEQFF TGTGCCAGCAGCTTAGCCGTAGCGGGAGTGTACGAGCAGTTCTTC
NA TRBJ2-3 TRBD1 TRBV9 CASTRGQGVTDTQYF TGTGCCAGCACCCGGGGACAGGGAGTCACAGATACGCAGTATTTT
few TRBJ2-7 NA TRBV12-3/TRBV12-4 CASSATRGGRPYEQYF TGTGCCAGCAGTGCGACCAGGGGCGGGAGACCCTACGAGCAGTACTTC
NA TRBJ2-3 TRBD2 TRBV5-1 CASSSGLAGAHSTDTQYF TGCGCCAGCAGTTCAGGACTAGCGGGAGCCCATAGCACAGATACGCAGTATTTT
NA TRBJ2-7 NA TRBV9 CTSSHGTGPYEQYF TGTACCAGCAGCCATGGGACGGGGCCCTACGAGCAGTACTTC
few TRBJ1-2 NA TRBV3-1 CASSQRTGTYGYTF TGTGCCAGCAGCCAACGTACAGGGACCTATGGCTACACCTTC
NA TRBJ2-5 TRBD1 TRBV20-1 CSAGTGAQQETQYF TGCAGTGCGGGGACAGGGGCGCAGCAAGAGACCCAGTACTTC
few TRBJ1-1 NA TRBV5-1 CASSPQTSDRPNTEAFF TGCGCCAGCAGCCCGCAAACGTCGGACAGACCGAACACTGAAGCTTTCTTT
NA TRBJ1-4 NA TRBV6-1 CASSEGAANEKLFF TGTGCCAGCAGTGAAGGGGCGGCTAATGAAAAACTGTTTTTT
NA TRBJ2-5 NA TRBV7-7 CASSPQAVVETQYF TGTGCCAGCAGCCCCCAGGCGGTGGTGGAGACCCAGTACTTC
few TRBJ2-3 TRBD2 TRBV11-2 CASSDRTSGDTQYF TGTGCCAGCAGCGACCGGACTAGCGGGGATACGCAGTATTTT
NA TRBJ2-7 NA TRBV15 CATSRATLSGEQYF TGTGCCACCAGCAGAGCCACGTTATCCGGCGAGCAGTACTTC
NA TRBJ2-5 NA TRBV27 CASNASGKAEYF TGTGCCAGCAATGCCTCCGGAAAAGCGGAGTACTTC
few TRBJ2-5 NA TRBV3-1 CASSQSNSGYQYF TGTGCCAGCAGCCAATCAAACTCAGGTTACCAGTACTTC
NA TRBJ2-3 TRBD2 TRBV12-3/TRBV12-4 CASSKTSGTGDTQYF TGTGCCAGCAGCAAGACTAGCGGGACTGGTGATACGCAGTATTTT
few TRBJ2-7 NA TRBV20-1 CSARVPYEQYF TGCAGTGCTAGAGTACCATACGAGCAGTACTTC
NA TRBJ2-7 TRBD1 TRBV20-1 CSARKLRGTDTYEQYF TGCAGTGCTAGGAAACTAAGGGGGACAGATACCTACGAGCAGTACTTC
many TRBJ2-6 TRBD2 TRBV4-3 CASSQGVGTSGTSGANVLTF TGCGCCAGCAGCCAAGGAGTAGGGACTAGCGGAACCTCTGGGGCCAACGTCCTGACTTTC
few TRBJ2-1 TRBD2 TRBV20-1 CSAHSGRVLNEQFF TGCAGTGCTCATAGCGGGAGGGTCCTCAATGAGCAGTTCTTC
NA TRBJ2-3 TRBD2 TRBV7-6 CASSKGLAGQPDTQYF TGTGCCAGCAGCAAGGGACTAGCGGGCCAGCCAGATACGCAGTATTTT
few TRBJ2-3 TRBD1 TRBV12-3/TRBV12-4 CASRPGQGSDTQYF TGTGCCAGCCGCCCGGGACAGGGTTCAGATACGCAGTATTTT
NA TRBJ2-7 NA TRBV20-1 CSARDLLRASYEQYF TGCAGTGCTAGAGATCTGTTGCGTGCTTCCTACGAGCAGTACTTC
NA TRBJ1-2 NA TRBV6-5 CASSYSNTGNGYTF TGTGCCAGCAGTTACTCGAATACAGGGAATGGCTACACCTTC
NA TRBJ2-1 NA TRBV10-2 CASSDRGPVGRQFETQFF TGCGCCAGCAGTGATAGGGGACCTGTGGGGAGGCAATTCGAGACCCAGTTCTTC
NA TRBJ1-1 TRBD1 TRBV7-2 CASSSARSGGRNTEAFF TGTGCCAGCAGCTCAGCAAGGTCAGGGGGCAGGAACACTGAAGCTTTCTTT
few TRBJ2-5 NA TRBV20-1 CSAPFFGRETLETQYF TGCAGTGCTCCGTTCTTTGGGCGGGAAACCCTAGAGACCCAGTACTTC
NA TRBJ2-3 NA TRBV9 CASSKRISTDTQYF TGTGCCAGCAGCAAGCGGATTAGCACAGATACGCAGTATTTT
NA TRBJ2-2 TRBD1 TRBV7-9 CASSFGAGTVNTGELFF TGTGCCAGCAGCTTTGGTGCCGGGACAGTCAACACCGGGGAGCTGTTTTTT
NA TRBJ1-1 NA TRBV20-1 CRGRRVGEAFF TGCAGGGGCAGACGGGTTGGTGAAGCTTTCTTT
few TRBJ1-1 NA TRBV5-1 CASSLGRGLGTEAFF TGCGCCAGCAGCTTGGGGAGGGGGTTAGGCACTGAAGCTTTCTTT
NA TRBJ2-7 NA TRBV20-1 CSARVFGAGTHYEQYF TGCAGTGCTAGGGTGTTTGGGGCAGGAACCCACTACGAGCAGTACTTC